These 25 T cell receptor beta chains originate from one sample sequenced in a study of T cells after yellow fever vaccination (dated by TCRdb to the late 2010s). The library was produced with 5' RACE. The data were produced on an Illumina NovaSeq 6000. TCRdb redid the processing of the public reads, applying fastp at Q25 and MiXCR, and retained in-frame beta chains. One record per CDR3 amino acid sequence lists the most common genes and DNA. The sample table holds some 260,000 distinct CDR3 sequences, of which 5.2% were seen once. The top ten constitute about 3.5% of the sample. What this sample's treatment or condition label stands for: live attenuated yellow fever vaccine strain. Here the sequenced sample was CD4+ T cells sorted from PBMCs, taken on the day of the yellow fever booster vaccination. The receptors shown here come from a man between 18 and 35 years old who received the YFV17D yellow fever vaccine.

This clonotype was detected many times. The J gene is TRBJ2-3, the V gene TRBV10-3, with 10 bases fitting TRBD2. Germline V lookup: CDR1 ENHRY, CDR2 SYGVKD. This CDR3 spans 15 amino acids. V was pared by 7 bases and J by 0 bases, with 4 bases of the junction left unmatched. In nucleotides, the CDR3 is TGTGCCATCACCCCACTAGCGGGGAGCACAGATACGCAGTATTTT. This encodes CAITPLAGSTDTQYF.

The chain combines TRBV28 with TRBJ2-5; TRBD2 matches at 16 bases. V was clipped by 5 bases and J by 5 bases; unmatched bases: 8. There are 17 residues in the CDR3. The germline V gene encodes CDR1 MDHEN and CDR2 SYDVKM. CDR3 bases: TGTGCCAGCAGTCTCGGGACTAGCGGGGGGGACCGGGAGACCCAGTACTTC. This sequence encodes CASSLGTSGGDRETQYF.

The chain joins TRBV7-9 to TRBJ1-1; tentative D call: TRBD1 (5 bases). The ends were cut back, 2 bases at V and 5 bases at J, with 15 bases in the middle. The CDR3 totals 15 residues. Germline lookup yields CDR1 SEHNR and CDR2 FQNEAQ (reference sequence). DNA for the CDR3: TGTGCCAGCAGCTTACGTCTGAAGGGGAGAACTGAAGCTTTCTTT. This codes for CASSLRLKGRTEAFF.

This clonotype was counted between two and nine times. V and J are TRBV6-6 and TRBJ2-4, with D possibly being TRBD1 or TRBD2 (5 bases each). Germline CDR1 MNHNY, CDR2 SVGAGI (reference sequence). The CDR3 sequence is 12 residues long. The V gene lost 6 bases and the J gene lost 6 bases, with 9 bases spanning the gap. CDR3 coding DNA: TGTGCCAGCAGCGAGGGACGAAACATTCAGTACTTC. Translated, it gives CASSEGRNIQYF.

This clonotype was recorded a few times. The rearrangement links TRBV7-9 to TRBJ2-3, with TRBD2 matching 9 bases. The CDR3 extends over 15 amino acids. Trimming took 5 bases from V and 4 from J; bases not matched to a gene: 7. The germline V gene encodes CDR1 SEHNR and CDR2 FQNEAQ (reference sequence). The CDR3 protein is CASSPWTSAADTQYF. The CDR3, as DNA: TGTGCCAGCAGCCCCTGGACTAGCGCCGCAGATACGCAGTATTTT.

This clonotype was observed a few times. The CDR3 sequence: CASSPDRFSNSPLHF. The CDR3, as DNA: TGTGCCAGCAGCCCGGACAGGTTTTCTAATTCACCCCTCCACTTT. The rearrangement links TRBV4-2 to TRBJ1-6, with 7 bases lining up with TRBD1. The length of the CDR3 is 15 residues. V shed 4 bases, J shed 6 bases, and the junction held 6 bases outside the gene matches. Looked up from germline, CDR1 is LGHNA and CDR2 is YNFKEQ.

This clonotype was seen a handful of times. The chain combines TRBV28 with TRBJ2-3; D is ambiguous. The CDR3 contains 11 residues. Trimming removed 6 bases at V and 5 bases at J, with 6 bases between. Per the germline V gene, CDR1 is MDHEN and CDR2 is SYDVKM. The CDR3 DNA is TGTGCCAGCAGCCGCCTAGATACGCAGTATTTT. Amino acid sequence: CASSRLDTQYF.

The chain recombines TRBV18 with TRBJ1-2; 8 bases match TRBD1. The V gene end was trimmed by 2 bases and the J gene end by 6 bases; junction bases not matched to a gene: 11. CDR1 and CDR2 from the germline V gene are KGHSH and LQKENI. The CDR3 consists of 16 residues. Here the CDR3 DNA reads TGTGCCAGCTCACCAGCGGTTTCTAACAGGGGGAATGGCTACACCTTC. It yields the protein CASSPAVSNRGNGYTF.

This chain connects TRBV4-1 to TRBJ1-6, with D possibly being TRBD1 (6 bases). The CDR3 spans 16 residues. Trimming removed 1 base at V and 7 bases at J, with 14 bases between. Germline V gene data show CDR1 as MGHRA and CDR2 as YSYEKL. CDR3 residues: CASSQGRGTGNSPLHF. The CDR3 bases are TGCGCCAGCAGCCAAGGGAGGGGCACAGGGAATTCACCCCTCCACTTT.

This clonotype showed up many times. V usage is TRBV7-6 and J usage is TRBJ2-7; unclear D gene. V gave up 5 bases and J gave up 7 bases, with 15 bases separating them. The germline gives CDR1 SGHVS, CDR2 FNYEAQ. This CDR3 contains 13 residues. DNA for the CDR3: TGTGCCAGCAGCCTAGAGGCTCAACGGGAGCAGTACTTC. Translation gives CASSLEAQREQYF.

This clonotype occurred a few times. The chain uses TRBV4-3 and TRBJ1-2; D is unresolved. V was clipped by 0 bases and J by 4 bases, with 12 bases between them. CDR3 length: 15 residues. In germline, CDR1 is LGHNA, CDR2 YSLEER. The CDR3 region has the DNA TGCGCCAGCAGCCAAGAGCGGAGCAGTTCCTATGGCTACACCTTC. It translates to CASSQERSSSYGYTF.

The J gene is TRBJ2-5, the V gene TRBV20-1; tentative D call: TRBD1 (6 bases). The CDR3 length is 15 residues. V lost 2 bases to trimming and J lost 3 bases, with 16 bases between them. Germline CDR1 and CDR2: DFQATT and SNEGSKA (reference sequence). The CDR3 DNA is TGCAGTGCTAGACTACCCGGGACAAAAAAAGAGACCCAGTACTTC. It translates to CSARLPGTKKETQYF.

This clonotype showed up many times. The CDR3 is CSVDLGQGYEQYF. CDR3 bases: TGCAGCGTTGATCTAGGCCAGGGCTACGAGCAGTACTTC. The chain employs TRBV29-1 and TRBJ2-7, with D perhaps TRBD1 (5 bases). CDR1 SQVTM and CDR2 ANQGSEA come from the germline V gene. This CDR3 spans 13 amino acids. V lost 3 bases and J lost 3, with 12 bases in between.

This clonotype was counted many times. This chain uses TRBV29-1 with TRBJ2-5, with 7 bases identical to TRBD2. From germline, CDR1 is SQVTM and CDR2 ANQGSEA. The ends lost 7 bases at V and 7 bases at J; junction bases unmatched: 9. CDR3 length: 12 amino acids. As DNA, the CDR3 is TGCAGCGCAGGGACTACCGGAGGGACCCAGTACTTC. Residues: CSAGTTGGTQYF.

In this sample, this clonotype turned up many times. The chain is built from TRBV12-3 or TRBV12-4 and TRBJ2-2; 8 nucleotides line up with TRBD1. This CDR3 region has 14 residues. J lost 5 bases, V lost 5 bases, and 4 bases had no gene match. In DNA form, the CDR3 reads TGTGCCAGCAGTCGGGACAGGTATACCGGGGAGCTGTTTTTT. It is translated as CASSRDRYTGELFF.

This rearrangement joins TRBV6-6 to TRBJ2-3, with a tentative D call TRBD2 (5 bases). This CDR3 has 17 amino acids. CDR1 is MNHNY and CDR2 is SVGAGI in the germline V gene (reference sequence). The V end was cut by 0 bases, the J end by 2 bases, with 15 bases between. This CDR3 is CASSYSRASSSTDTQYF. The CDR3 nucleotides read TGTGCCAGCAGTTACTCGAGGGCTAGCTCTTCCACAGATACGCAGTATTTT.

This clonotype has a handful of counts. The genes are TRBV15 and TRBJ1-1; no firm D call. The CDR3 length is 16 residues. V dropped 2 bases and J dropped 3 bases, with 16 bases sitting between them. The V gene's germline CDR1 is LNHNV and CDR2 YYDKDF (reference sequence). The chain's CDR3 is CATSRHLGPADTEAFF. The DNA of the CDR3 is TGTGCCACCAGCAGACATCTCGGACCAGCGGACACTGAAGCTTTCTTT. Full variable domain (outside the CDR3, taken from reference TRBV15 and TRBJ1-1): DAMVIQNPRYQVTQFGKPVTLSCSQTLNHNVMYWYQQKSSQAPKLLFHYYDKDFNNEADTPDNFQSRRPNTSFCFLDIRSPGLGDTAMYLCATSRHLGPADTEAFFGQGTRLTVV.

This clonotype has a handful of counts. CDR3 sequence: CASSLGTGADTEAFF. The CDR3 coding sequence is TGCGCCAGCAGCTTGGGGACAGGCGCGGACACTGAAGCTTTCTTT. The chain links TRBV5-1 to TRBJ1-1; 7 positions agree with TRBD1. With V trimmed by 0 bases and J by 3 bases, 5 bases remained unmatched. The CDR3 is 15 residues long. CDR1 and CDR2 from the germline V gene are SGHRS and YFSETQ. Full variable domain (rest looked up from reference TRBV5-1 and TRBJ1-1): KAGVTQTPRYLIKTRGQQVTLSCSPISGHRSVSWYQQTPGQGLQFLFEYFSETQRNKGNFPGRFSGRQFSNSRSEMNVSTLELGDSALYLCASSLGTGADTEAFFGQGTRLTVV.

CDR3 nucleotide sequence: TGTGCCAGCTCACCAGGGGCTTGGTCACCCCTCCACTTT. Translated, it gives CASSPGAWSPLHF. The chain recombines TRBV18 with TRBJ1-6; perhaps TRBD1 as D (5 bases). This CDR3 contains 13 residues. CDR1 and CDR2 (germline): KGHSH, LQKENI. V was trimmed by 2 bases and J by 10 bases, leaving 9 bases between them.

The sample holds many counts of this clonotype. This chain links TRBV6-5 with TRBJ1-5, with a possible D match to TRBD1 (5 bases). Deletions cut 3 bases from V and 7 bases from J, with 10 bases between. The germline gives CDR1 MNHEY, CDR2 SVGAGI. This CDR3 contains 13 residues. CDR3 sequence reads: CASSYSEGQPQHF. The CDR3 DNA follows: TGTGCCAGCAGTTATTCGGAGGGGCAGCCCCAGCATTTT.

The chain links TRBV28 to TRBJ2-4; possibly TRBD1 for D (5 bases). The CDR3 contains 16 residues. Deletions cut 5 bases from V and 0 bases from J, with 14 bases between. Germline-derived CDR1 and CDR2 are MDHEN and SYDVKM. The CDR3 DNA follows: TGTGCCAGCAGTGCAACAGGCCTCATAGCCAAAAACATTCAGTACTTC. Its protein is CASSATGLIAKNIQYF.

The chain's CDR3 is CSARRRGPNYGYTF. CDR3 nucleotide sequence: TGCAGTGCTAGACGAAGGGGGCCTAACTATGGCTACACCTTC. J is TRBJ1-2 and V is TRBV20-1; 7 bases agree with TRBD1. Germline V gene lookup returns CDR1 DFQATT and CDR2 SNEGSKA (reference sequence). With 2 bases clipped from V and 0 bases from J, the junction kept 3 bases outside the gene matches. CDR3 length: 14 residues.

This clonotype came up many times. CDR3: CASRFQDTEAFF. The CDR3 region has the DNA TGTGCCAGCAGGTTTCAGGACACTGAAGCTTTCTTT. The chain links TRBV12-3 or TRBV12-4 to TRBJ1-1; no clear D gene. The CDR3 totals 12 residues. V was trimmed by 6 bases and J by 3 bases, leaving 8 bases between them.

This clonotype was seen only a few times. The V gene is TRBV20-1, the J gene TRBJ2-5, with D perhaps TRBD1 or TRBD2 (5 bases each). Germline CDR1 is DFQATT and CDR2 is SNEGSKA (reference sequence). This CDR3 is built from 14 residues. The V gene lost 3 bases and the J gene lost 5 bases, with 16 bases spanning the gap. As DNA, the CDR3 is TGCAGTGCTAGGGGACCGATGGCAGGGGAGACCCAGTACTTC. Translation gives CSARGPMAGETQYF.

This clonotype was detected ten times or more. V and J are TRBV20-1 and TRBJ2-3; D gene ambiguous. CDR3 length: 14 residues. V shed 0 bases and J shed 0 bases, with 7 bases lying between them. Germline V gives CDR1 DFQATT, CDR2 SNEGSKA (reference sequence). CDR3 coding DNA: TGCAGTGCTAGAGAACAGCCCAGCACAGATACGCAGTATTTT. It specifies CSAREQPSTDTQYF.